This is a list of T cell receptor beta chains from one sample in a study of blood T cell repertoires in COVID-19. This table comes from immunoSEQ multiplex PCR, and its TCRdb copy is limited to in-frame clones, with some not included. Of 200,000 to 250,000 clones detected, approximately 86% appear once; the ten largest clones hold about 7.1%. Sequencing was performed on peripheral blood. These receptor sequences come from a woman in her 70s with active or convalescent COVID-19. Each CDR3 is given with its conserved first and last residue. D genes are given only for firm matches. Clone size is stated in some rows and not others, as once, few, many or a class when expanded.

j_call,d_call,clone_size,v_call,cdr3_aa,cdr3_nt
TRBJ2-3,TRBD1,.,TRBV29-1,CSVVGAPGTGTDTQYF,TGCAGCGTTGTGGGGGCTCCCGGGACAGGCACAGATACGCAGTATTTT
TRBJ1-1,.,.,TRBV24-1,CATSKRGSGTEAFF,TGTGCCACCAGCAAACGAGGTTCGGGCACTGAAGCTTTCTTT
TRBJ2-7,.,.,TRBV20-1,CSEGGWGPRYF,TGCAGTGAAGGGGGTTGGGGGCCAAGGTACTTC
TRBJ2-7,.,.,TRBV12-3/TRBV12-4,CASSLGESYEQYF,TGTGCCAGCAGTTTGGGCGAATCCTACGAGCAGTACTTC
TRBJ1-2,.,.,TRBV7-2,CASSLVVQNYGYTF,TGTGCCAGCAGCTTAGTCGTCCAGAACTATGGCTACACCTTC
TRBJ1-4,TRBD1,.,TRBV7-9,CASSLGTAGVNEKLFF,TGTGCCAGCAGCCTCGGGACAGCGGGGGTTAATGAAAAACTGTTTTTT
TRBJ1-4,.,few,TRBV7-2,CASSITRSGEKLFF,TGTGCCAGCAGCATAACCCGCAGTGGTGAAAAACTGTTTTTT
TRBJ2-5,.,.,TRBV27,CASSPGQWERETQYF,TGTGCCAGCAGTCCGGGACAATGGGAGAGGGAGACCCAGTACTTC
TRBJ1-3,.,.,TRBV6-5,CASSPDRISGNTIYF,TGTGCCAGCAGTCCCGACAGAATCTCTGGAAACACCATATATTTT
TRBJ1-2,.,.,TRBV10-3,CAISVMDEGYTF,TGTGCCATCAGTGTCATGGACGAGGGTTACACCTTC
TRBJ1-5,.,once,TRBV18,CASSGGVRNQPQHF,TGTGCCAGCTCAGGAGGGGTAAGGAATCAGCCCCAGCATTTT
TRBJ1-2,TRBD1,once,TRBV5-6,CASSPGQGSYGYTF,TGTGCCAGCAGCCCCGGACAGGGAAGCTATGGCTACACCTTC
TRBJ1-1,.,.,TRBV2,CASSVNRETEAFF,TGTGCCAGCAGTGTAAACAGGGAAACTGAAGCTTTCTTT
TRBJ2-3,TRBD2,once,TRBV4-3,CASSQEGGVDTQYF,TGCGCCAGCAGCCAAGAGGGAGGGGTCGATACGCAGTATTTT
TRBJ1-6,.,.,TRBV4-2,CASSLVAGGTVDSPLHF,TGTGCCAGCAGCCTCGTAGCGGGGGGCACTGTCGATTCACCCCTCCACTTT